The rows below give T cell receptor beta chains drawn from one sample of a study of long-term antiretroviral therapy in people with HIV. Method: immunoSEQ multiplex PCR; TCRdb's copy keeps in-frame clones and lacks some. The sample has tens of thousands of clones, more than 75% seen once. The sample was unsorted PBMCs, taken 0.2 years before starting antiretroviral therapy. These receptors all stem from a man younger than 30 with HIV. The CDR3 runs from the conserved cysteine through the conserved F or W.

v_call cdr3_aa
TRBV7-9 CASSWATSGRALETQYF
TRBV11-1 CASSITGVGTESF
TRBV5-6 CASSFMGRDTQYF
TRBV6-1 CASSDQVLANTIYF
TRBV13 CASSLGSPGNTIYF
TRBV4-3 CASSRLWGGQETQYF
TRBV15 CATSRDLRYEQFF
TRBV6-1 CATYGHLGQGTQYF
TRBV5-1 CASRGLPPLPNTEAFF
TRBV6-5 CASRITSGGPYTQYF
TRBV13 CASSLELKNTEAFF
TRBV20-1 CSAGGSYEQYF
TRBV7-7 CASSPARGLETQYF
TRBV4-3 CASSREVTENTEAFF
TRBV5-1 CASSLDASGRAEEQYF
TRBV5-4 CASSFSGANEKLFF
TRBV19 CASSAPVGADRLPNEKLFF
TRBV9 CASSWDDVELFF
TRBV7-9 CASSLLGHTTNEKLFF
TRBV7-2 CASSLWSGNTDTQYF
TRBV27 CASSLLAGVYEQYF
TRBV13 CASSTIGLEVETQYF
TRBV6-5 CASSSLYGATGELFF
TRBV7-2 CASSINSGGQGAREQYF